This TCR beta chain came from a study of cytomegalovirus exposure and HLA in healthy donors. Study-level information: Early release data held some 80 million unique TCRs from HLA-typed donors.

V shed 2 bases and J shed 1 base, with 13 bases lying between them. Germline lookup yields CDR1 SGHRS and CDR2 YFSETQ. The CDR3 extends over 16 amino acids. Study observations and caveats: Rarity characterized most TCR sequences, yet some public TCRs appeared in many donors. Later analysis showed TCR association rates varying by HLA locus, highest for DRB1 and lowest for HLA-C. Presence/absence analyses assumed roughly uniform sequencing depth across donors, which may not hold.

About this clone itself: Its antigen is still unknown.

The PCR ran on 60 Vbeta and 13 Jbeta primers. Produced via immunoSEQ multiplex PCR; TCRdb's table is partial and in-frame only. The profile shows approximately 150,000 clones, under 80% of them singletons. The clonotype originates from a human donor in good health. Sequenced: PBMCs. The gene calls are TRBV5-1 and TRBJ2-1; TRBD1 might be the D (6 bases). CDR3 region: CASSLTGSSSYNEQFF. CDR3 sequence (DNA): TGCGCCAGCAGCTTAACAGGGTCTTCTTCCTACAATGAGCAGTTCTTC.